The TCR beta chain under discussion was sequenced for a study of T cell changes during pregnancy in multiple sclerosis. Produced via immunoSEQ multiplex PCR; TCRdb's table is partial and in-frame only. The sample includes around 57,000 clones, approximately 90% of them seen just once. The V gene end was trimmed by 3 bases and the J gene end by 2 bases; junction bases not matched to a gene: 5. This CDR3 comprises 15 residues. Per germline, CDR1 LNHDA and CDR2 SQIVND (reference sequence). The chain combines TRBV19 with TRBJ1-2; 8 nucleotides match TRBD1. Specimen: peripheral blood, collected in the first trimester of pregnancy. This clonotype originated in a female donor in good health, enrolled as a control in a pregnancy study. CDR3 nucleotides: TGTGCCAGTAGTATCGGGGACAGGCGAAACTATGGCTACACCTTC. This encodes CASSIGDRRNYGYTF.